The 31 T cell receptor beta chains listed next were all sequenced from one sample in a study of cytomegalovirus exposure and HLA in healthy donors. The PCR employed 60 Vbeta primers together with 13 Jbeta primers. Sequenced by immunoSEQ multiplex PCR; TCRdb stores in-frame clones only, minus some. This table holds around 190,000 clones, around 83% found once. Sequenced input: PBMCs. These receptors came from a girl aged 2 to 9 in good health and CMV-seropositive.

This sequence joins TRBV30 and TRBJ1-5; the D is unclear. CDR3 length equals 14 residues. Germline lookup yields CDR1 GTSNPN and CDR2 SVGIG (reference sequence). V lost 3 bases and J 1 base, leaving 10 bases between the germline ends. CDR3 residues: CAWSGVLSNQPQHF. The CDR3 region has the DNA TGTGCCTGGAGCGGAGTTTTGAGCAATCAGCCCCAGCATTTT.

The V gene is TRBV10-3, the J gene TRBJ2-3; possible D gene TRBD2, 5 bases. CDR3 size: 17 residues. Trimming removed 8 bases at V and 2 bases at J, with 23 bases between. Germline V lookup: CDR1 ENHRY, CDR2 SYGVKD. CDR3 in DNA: TGTGCCATCTCCATTTCCGGCAGCGAGCGGATCACAGATACGCAGTATTTT. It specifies CAISISGSERITDTQYF.

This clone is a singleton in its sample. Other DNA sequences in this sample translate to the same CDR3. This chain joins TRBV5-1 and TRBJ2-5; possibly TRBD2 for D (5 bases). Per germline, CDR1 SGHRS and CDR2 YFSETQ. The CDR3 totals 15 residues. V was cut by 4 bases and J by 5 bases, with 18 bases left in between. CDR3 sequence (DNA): TGCGCCAGCAGCCTGTCGGGTCTAGCTGGGGAGACCCAGTACTTC. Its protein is CASSLSGLAGETQYF.

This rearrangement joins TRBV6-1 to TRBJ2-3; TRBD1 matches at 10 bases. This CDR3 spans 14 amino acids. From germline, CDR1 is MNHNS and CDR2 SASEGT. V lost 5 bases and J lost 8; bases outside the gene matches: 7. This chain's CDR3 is CASSQGTGESTQYF. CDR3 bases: TGTGCCAGCAGTCAAGGGACAGGGGAAAGTACGCAGTATTTT.

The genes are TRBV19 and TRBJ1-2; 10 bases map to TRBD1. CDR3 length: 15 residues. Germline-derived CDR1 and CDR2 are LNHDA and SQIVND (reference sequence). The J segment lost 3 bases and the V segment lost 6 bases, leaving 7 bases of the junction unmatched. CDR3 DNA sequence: TGTGCCAGTAGCCCCGCCGGGACAGGGGACTATGGCTACACCTTC. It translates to CASSPAGTGDYGYTF.

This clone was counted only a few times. This CDR3 reads CASSYLQGLSTEAFF. CDR3 bases: TGTGCCAGCAGTTATCTTCAGGGGTTGAGCACTGAAGCTTTCTTT. The chain combines TRBV6-6 with TRBJ1-1; a weak D match, TRBD1 (6 bases). V was clipped by 3 bases and J by 4 bases, with 15 bases between them. The CDR3 totals 15 residues. From germline, CDR1 is MNHNY and CDR2 SVGAGI (reference sequence).

As DNA, the CDR3 is TGTGCCATCAGTGAAGGGGGGGGTCAAGCTTTCTTT. This gives the protein CAISEGGGQAFF. The chain recombines TRBV10-3 with TRBJ1-1; tentative D call: TRBD1 (6 bases). The germline V and J ends were trimmed by 3 bases and 9 bases, with 11 bases remaining between them. CDR3 length: 12 amino acids. CDR1 is ENHRY and CDR2 is SYGVKD in the germline V gene.

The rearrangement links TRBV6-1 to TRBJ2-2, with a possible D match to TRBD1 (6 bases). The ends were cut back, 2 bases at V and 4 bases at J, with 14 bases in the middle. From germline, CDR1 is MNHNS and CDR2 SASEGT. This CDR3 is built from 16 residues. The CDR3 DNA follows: TGTGCCAGCAGTGAAATGGGGGCAGGGGCCACCGGGGAGCTGTTTTTT. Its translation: CASSEMGAGATGELFF.

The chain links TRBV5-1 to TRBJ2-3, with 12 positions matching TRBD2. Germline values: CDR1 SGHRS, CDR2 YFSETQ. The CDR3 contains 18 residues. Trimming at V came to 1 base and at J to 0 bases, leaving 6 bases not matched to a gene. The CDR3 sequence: CASSLRTSGAPSTDTQYF. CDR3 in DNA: TGCGCCAGCAGCTTGCGGACTAGCGGGGCTCCCAGCACAGATACGCAGTATTTT.

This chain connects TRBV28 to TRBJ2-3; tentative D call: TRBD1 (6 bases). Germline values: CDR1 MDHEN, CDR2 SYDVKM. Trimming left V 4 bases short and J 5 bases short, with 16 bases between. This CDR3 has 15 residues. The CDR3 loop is CASSSPQGLQDTQYF. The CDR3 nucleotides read TGTGCCAGCAGTTCACCCCAGGGGTTGCAAGATACGCAGTATTTT.

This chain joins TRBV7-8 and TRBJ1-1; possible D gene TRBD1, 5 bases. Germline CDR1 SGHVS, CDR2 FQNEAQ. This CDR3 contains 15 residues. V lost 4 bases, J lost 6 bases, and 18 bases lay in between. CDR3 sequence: CASSSSPGGKAEAFF. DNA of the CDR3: TGTGCCAGCAGCTCGTCTCCGGGGGGAAAGGCTGAAGCTTTCTTT.

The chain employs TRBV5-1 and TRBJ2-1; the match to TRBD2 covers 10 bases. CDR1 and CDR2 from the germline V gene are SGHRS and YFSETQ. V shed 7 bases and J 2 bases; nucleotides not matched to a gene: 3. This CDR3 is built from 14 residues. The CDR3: CASSSGRAYNEQFF. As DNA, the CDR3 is TGCGCCAGCTCCAGCGGGAGGGCCTACAATGAGCAGTTCTTC. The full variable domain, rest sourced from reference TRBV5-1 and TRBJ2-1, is KAGVTQTPRYLIKTRGQQVTLSCSPISGHRSVSWYQQTPGQGLQFLFEYFSETQRNKGNFPGRFSGRQFSNSRSEMNVSTLELGDSALYLCASSSGRAYNEQFFGPGTRLTVL.

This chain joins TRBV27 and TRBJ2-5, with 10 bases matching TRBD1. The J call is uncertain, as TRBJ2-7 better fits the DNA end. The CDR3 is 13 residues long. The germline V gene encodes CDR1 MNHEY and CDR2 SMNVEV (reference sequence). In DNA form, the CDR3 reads TGTGCCAGCCGGGACAGGGGATCCTACGAGCAGTACTTC. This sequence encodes CASRDRGSYEQYF.

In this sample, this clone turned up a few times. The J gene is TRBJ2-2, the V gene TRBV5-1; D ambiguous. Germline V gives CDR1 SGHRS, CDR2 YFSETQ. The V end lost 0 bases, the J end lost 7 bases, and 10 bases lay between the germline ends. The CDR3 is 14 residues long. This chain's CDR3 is CASSLGRSSGELFF. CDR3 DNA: TGCGCCAGCAGCTTGGGACGTAGCAGCGGGGAGCTGTTTTTT.

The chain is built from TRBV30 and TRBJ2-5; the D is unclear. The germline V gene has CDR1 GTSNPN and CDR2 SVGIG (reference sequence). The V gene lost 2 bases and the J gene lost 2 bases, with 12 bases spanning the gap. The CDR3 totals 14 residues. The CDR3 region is CAWSRFLGQETQYF. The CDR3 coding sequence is TGTGCCTGGAGTAGATTTCTAGGTCAAGAGACCCAGTACTTC. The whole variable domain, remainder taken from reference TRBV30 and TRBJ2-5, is SQTIHQWPATLVQPVGSPLSLECTVEGTSNPNLYWYRQAAGRGLQLLFYSVGIGQISSEVPQNLSASRPQDRQFILSSKKLLLSDSGFYLCAWSRFLGQETQYFGPGTRLLVL.

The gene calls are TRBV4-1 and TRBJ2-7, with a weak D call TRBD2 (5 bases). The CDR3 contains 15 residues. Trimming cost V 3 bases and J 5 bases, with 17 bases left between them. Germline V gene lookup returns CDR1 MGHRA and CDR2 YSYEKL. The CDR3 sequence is CASSQIGGSGNEQYF. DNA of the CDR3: TGCGCCAGCAGCCAGATCGGAGGTTCGGGAAACGAGCAGTACTTC.

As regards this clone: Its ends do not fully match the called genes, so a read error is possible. CDR3 region: CASSLTTQAFF. The CDR3 DNA follows: TGTGCCAGCAGCTTAACCACTCAAGCTTTCTTT. The chain links TRBV7-8 to TRBJ1-1; D is uncertain. Germline-derived CDR1 and CDR2 are SGHVS and FQNEAQ. The CDR3 sequence is 11 residues long.

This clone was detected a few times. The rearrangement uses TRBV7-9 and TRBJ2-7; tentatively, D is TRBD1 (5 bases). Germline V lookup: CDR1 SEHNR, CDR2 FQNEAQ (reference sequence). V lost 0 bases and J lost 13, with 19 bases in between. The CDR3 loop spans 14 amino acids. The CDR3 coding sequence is TGTGCCAGCAGCTTAGCCCCTAGGACACTGGAGCTCTACTTC. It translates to CASSLAPRTLELYF.

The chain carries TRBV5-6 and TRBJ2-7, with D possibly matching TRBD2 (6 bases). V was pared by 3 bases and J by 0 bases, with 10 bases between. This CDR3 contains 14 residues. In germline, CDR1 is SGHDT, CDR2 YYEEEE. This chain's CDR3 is CASSWRDGSYEQYF. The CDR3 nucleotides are TGTGCCAGCAGCTGGAGGGACGGCTCCTACGAGCAGTACTTC.

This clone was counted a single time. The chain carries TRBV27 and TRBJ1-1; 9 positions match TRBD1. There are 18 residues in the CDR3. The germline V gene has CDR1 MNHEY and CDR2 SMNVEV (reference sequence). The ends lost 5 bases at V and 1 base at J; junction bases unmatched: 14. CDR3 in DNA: TGTGCCAGCAGTACCCTGGACAGGGGATTAGTAGAGAACACTGAAGCTTTCTTT. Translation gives CASSTLDRGLVENTEAFF.

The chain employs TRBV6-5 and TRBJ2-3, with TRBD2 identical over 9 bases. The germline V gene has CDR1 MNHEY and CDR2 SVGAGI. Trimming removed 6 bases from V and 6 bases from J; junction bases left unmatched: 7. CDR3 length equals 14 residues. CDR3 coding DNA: TGTGCCAGCAGAGAGCGGGAGGTAGTGGATACGCAGTATTTT. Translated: CASREREVVDTQYF.

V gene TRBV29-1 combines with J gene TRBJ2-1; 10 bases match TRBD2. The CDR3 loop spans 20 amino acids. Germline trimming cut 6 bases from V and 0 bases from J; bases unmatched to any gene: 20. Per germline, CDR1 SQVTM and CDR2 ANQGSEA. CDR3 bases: TGCAGCGTCTTGCCCATTGGTAGCGGGAGGACTCTTAGCTCCTACAATGAGCAGTTCTTC. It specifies CSVLPIGSGRTLSSYNEQFF.

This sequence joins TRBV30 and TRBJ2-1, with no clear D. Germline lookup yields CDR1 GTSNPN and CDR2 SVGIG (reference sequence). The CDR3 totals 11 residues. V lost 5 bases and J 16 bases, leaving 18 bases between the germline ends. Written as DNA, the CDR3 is TGTGCCTGGGGCCGGAACCGTCGGAGTTTCTTC. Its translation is CAWGRNRRSFF.

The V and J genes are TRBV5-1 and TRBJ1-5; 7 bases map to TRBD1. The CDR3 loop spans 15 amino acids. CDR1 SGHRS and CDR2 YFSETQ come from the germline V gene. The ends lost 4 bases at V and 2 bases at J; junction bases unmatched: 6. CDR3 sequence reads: CASSLDGQGNQPQHF. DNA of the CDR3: TGCGCCAGCAGCCTCGATGGACAGGGCAATCAGCCCCAGCATTTT.

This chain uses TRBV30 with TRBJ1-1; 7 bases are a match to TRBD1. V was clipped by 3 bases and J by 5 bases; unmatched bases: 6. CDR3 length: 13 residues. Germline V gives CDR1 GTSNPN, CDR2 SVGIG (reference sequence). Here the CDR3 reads CAWRQGIRTEAFF. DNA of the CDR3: TGTGCCTGGAGACAGGGGATAAGGACTGAAGCTTTCTTT.

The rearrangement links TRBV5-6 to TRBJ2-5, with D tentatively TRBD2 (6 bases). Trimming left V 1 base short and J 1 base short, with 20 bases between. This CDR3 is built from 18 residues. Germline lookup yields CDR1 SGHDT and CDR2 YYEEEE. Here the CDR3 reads CASSLSGVYRELQETQYF. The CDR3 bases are TGTGCCAGCAGCTTGTCAGGAGTCTACCGGGAGCTCCAAGAGACCCAGTACTTC.

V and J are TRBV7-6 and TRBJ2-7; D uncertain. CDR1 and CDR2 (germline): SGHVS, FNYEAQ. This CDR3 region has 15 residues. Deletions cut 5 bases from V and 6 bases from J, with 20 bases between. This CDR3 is CASSPNLGPLGEQYF. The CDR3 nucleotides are TGTGCCAGCAGCCCTAATCTGGGCCCCCTGGGCGAGCAGTACTTC.

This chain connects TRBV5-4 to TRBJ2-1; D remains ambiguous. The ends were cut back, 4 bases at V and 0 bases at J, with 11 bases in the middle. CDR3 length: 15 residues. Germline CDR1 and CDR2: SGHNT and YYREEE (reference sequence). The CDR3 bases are TGTGCCAGCAGCACCAGAACCAGCTCCTACAATGAGCAGTTCTTC. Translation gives CASSTRTSSYNEQFF.

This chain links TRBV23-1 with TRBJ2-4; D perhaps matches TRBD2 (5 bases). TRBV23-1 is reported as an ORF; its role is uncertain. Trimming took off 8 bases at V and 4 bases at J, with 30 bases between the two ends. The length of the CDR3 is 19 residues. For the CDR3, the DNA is TGCGCCAGCGAGACAATCGCAAGGACTGCTTTAATGACTAAAAACATTCAGTACTTC. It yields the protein CASETIARTALMTKNIQYF.

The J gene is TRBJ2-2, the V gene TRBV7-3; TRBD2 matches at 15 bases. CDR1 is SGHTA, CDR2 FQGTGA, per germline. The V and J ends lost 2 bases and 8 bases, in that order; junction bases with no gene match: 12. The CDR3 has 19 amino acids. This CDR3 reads CASSLFAAGLAGGQGELFF. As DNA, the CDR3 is TGTGCCAGCAGCTTATTCGCCGCGGGACTAGCGGGAGGCCAAGGGGAGCTGTTTTTT.

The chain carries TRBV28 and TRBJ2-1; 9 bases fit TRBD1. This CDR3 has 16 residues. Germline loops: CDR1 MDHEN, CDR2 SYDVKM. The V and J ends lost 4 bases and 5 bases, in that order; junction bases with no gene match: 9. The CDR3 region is CASSSQGAQNNNEQFF. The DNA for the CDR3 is TGTGCCAGCAGTTCACAGGGGGCCCAAAACAACAATGAGCAGTTCTTC.